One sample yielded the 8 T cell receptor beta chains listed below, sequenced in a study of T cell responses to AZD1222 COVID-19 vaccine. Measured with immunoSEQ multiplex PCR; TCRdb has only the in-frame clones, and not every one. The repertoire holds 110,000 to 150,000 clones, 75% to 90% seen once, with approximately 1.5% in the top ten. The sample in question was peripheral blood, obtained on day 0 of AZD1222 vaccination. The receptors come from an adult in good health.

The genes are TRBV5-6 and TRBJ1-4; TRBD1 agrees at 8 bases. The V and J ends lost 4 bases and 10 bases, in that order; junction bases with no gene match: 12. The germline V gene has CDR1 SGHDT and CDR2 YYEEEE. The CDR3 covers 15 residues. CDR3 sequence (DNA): TGTGCCAGCAGCAGTCAGGGGGCTCCCGTGACAAAACTGTTTTTT. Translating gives CASSSQGAPVTKLFF.

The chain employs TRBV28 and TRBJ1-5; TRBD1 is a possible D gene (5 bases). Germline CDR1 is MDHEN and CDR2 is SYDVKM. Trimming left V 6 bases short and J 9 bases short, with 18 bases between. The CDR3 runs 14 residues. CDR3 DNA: TGTGCCAGCAGATCTTCAGGGAGTGAGCGGCCCCAGCATTTT. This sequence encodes CASRSSGSERPQHF. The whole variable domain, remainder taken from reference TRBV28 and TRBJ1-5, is DVKVTQSSRYLVKRTGEKVFLECVQDMDHENMFWYRQDPGLGLRLIYFSYDVKMKEKGDIPEGYSVSREKKERFSLILESASTNQTSMYLCASRSSGSERPQHFGDGTRLSIL.

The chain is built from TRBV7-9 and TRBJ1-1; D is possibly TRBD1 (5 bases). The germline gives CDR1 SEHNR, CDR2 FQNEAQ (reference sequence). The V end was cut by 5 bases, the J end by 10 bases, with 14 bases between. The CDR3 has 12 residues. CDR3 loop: CASSLLVGVAFF. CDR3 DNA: TGTGCCAGCAGCCTACTGGTAGGGGTAGCTTTCTTT.

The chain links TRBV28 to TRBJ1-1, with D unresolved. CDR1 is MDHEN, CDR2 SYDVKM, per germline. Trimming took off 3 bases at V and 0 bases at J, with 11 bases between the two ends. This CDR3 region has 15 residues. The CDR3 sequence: CASSFLVSMNTEAFF. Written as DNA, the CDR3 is TGTGCCAGCAGTTTCCTAGTATCTATGAACACTGAAGCTTTCTTT.

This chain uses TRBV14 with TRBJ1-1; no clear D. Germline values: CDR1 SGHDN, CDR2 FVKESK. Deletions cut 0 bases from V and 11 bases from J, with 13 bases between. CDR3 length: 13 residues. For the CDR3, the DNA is TGTGCCAGCAGCCAAGATCTTCGGGGAACGGCTTTCTTT. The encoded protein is CASSQDLRGTAFF.

DNA of the CDR3: TGTGCCAGCAGCGCTTCTAGCGGGGGCATGAACAATGAGCAGTTCTTC. It translates to CASSASSGGMNNEQFF. The chain recombines TRBV2 with TRBJ2-1; TRBD2 aligns across 10 bases. The CDR3 is 16 residues long. V gave up 6 bases and J gave up 5 bases; unmatched junction bases: 10. CDR1 and CDR2 (germline): SNHLY, FYNNEI.

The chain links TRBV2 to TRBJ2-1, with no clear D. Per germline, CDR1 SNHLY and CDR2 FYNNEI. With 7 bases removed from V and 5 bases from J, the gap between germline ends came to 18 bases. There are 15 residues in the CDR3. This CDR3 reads CASTEDHLANNEQFF. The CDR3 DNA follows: TGTGCCAGCACCGAAGACCACCTGGCGAACAATGAGCAGTTCTTC. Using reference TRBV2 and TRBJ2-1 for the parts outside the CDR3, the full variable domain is EPEVTQTPSHQVTQMGQEVILRCVPISNHLYFYWYRQILGQKVEFLVSFYNNEISEKSEIFDDQFSVERPDGSNFTLKIRSTKLEDSAMYFCASTEDHLANNEQFFGPGTRLTVL.

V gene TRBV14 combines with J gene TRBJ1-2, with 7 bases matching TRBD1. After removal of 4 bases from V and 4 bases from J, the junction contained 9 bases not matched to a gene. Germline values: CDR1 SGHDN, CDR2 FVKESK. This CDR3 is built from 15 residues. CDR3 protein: CASSRFVTGIYGYTF. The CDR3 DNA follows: TGTGCCAGCAGCCGTTTTGTGACAGGGATCTATGGCTACACCTTC.